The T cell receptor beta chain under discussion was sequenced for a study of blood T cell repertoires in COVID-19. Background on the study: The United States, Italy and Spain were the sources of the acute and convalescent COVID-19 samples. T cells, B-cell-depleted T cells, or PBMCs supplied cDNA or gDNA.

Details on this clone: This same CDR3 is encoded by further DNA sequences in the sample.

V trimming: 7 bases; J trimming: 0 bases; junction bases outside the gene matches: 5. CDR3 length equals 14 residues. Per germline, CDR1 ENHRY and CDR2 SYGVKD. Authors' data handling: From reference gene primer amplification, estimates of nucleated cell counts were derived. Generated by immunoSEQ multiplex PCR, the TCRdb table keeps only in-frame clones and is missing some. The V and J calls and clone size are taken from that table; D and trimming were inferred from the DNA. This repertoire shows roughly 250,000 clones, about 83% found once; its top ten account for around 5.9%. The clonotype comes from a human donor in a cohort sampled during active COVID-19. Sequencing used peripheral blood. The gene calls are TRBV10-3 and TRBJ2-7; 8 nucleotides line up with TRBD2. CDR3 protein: CAINPGTSSYEQYF. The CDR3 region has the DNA TGTGCCATCAATCCCGGGACTAGCTCCTACGAGCAGTACTTC.